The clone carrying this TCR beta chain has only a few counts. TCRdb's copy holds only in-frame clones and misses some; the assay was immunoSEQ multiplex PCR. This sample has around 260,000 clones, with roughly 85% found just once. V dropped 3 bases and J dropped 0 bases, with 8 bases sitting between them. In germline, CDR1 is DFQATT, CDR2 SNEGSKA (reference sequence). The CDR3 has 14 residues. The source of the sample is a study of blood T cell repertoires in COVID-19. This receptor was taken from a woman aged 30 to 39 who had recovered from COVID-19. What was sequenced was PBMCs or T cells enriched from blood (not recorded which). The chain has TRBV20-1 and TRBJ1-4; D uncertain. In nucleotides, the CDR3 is TGCAGTGCTAGTGGCGGAGCAACTAATGAAAAACTGTTTTTT. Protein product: CSASGGATNEKLFF.